This paragraph covers one T cell receptor (beta chain) sequence. The data were obtained in a study of blood T cell repertoires in COVID-19. Study in general: T cells, B-cell-depleted T cells, or PBMCs provided the cDNA or gDNA that served as material.

Residents of about two dozen US areas, aged roughly 18 to 89 years, made up the participants. Cohorts were based on clinical histories the participants reported. In germline, CDR1 is GTSNPN, CDR2 SVGIG (reference sequence). The CDR3 is 14 amino acids. The J segment lost 0 bases and the V segment lost 5 bases, leaving 4 bases of the junction unmatched. Per the authors' pipeline: The assay estimated nucleated cells by amplifying reference gene primers. Sequencing used immunoSEQ multiplex PCR; TCRdb keeps in-frame clones, though not all of them. The V and J calls and clone size were taken over from that table, and D and trimming were inferred from the DNA. This sample has about 180,000 clones, with roughly 89% found just once.

The specimen sequenced was PBMCs or T cells enriched from blood (not recorded which). The chain recombines TRBV30 with TRBJ1-3, with 7 nucleotides matching TRBD1. The origin of this receptor is a woman aged 40 to 50 with acute COVID-19. CDR3 sequence reads: CAWEQGFSGNTIYF. CDR3 coding DNA: TGTGCCTGGGAACAGGGGTTCTCTGGAAACACCATATATTTT.